Presented here are 9 T cell receptor beta chains from one specimen sequenced in a study of blood T cell repertoires in COVID-19. Repertoires were generated with immunoSEQ multiplex PCR, while TCRdb's copy carries only in-frame clones and drops some. The sample consists of roughly 280,000 clones, 75% to 90% of them appearing once. Sequencing used peripheral blood. The source of these receptors is a man over 45 with acute or convalescent COVID-19.

The rearrangement uses TRBV7-9 and TRBJ1-1; 10 bases are shared with TRBD1. CDR1 and CDR2 from the germline V gene are SEHNR and FQNEAQ (reference sequence). The ends lost 3 bases at V and 1 base at J; junction bases unmatched: 8. The CDR3 has 17 amino acids. The CDR3 nucleotides read TGTGCCAGCAGCTTCAGACCGGGACAGGGGCAGAACACTGAAGCTTTCTTT. Translating it yields CASSFRPGQGQNTEAFF.

V and J are TRBV2 and TRBJ1-3; D is possibly TRBD1 (5 bases). This CDR3 is 14 amino acids long. Per germline, CDR1 SNHLY and CDR2 FYNNEI. Between the trimmed V and J ends, which lost 5 bases and 0 bases, there was a span of 8 bases. CDR3 loop: CASSRQYSGNTIYF. The DNA for the CDR3 is TGTGCCAGCAGTAGACAGTACTCTGGAAACACCATATATTTT.

The chain links TRBV2 to TRBJ2-7; 7 nucleotides align to TRBD1. The CDR3 loop spans 12 amino acids. Losses at the gene ends were 6 bases for V and 6 bases for J; bases not matched to a gene: 5. Germline CDR1 is SNHLY and CDR2 is FYNNEI. CDR3 nucleotide sequence: TGTGCCAGCAGAGGGGACAGTCGCGAGCAGTACTTC. As protein: CASRGDSREQYF.

The genes are TRBV5-1 and TRBJ2-7, with a possible D match to TRBD1 (6 bases). Germline loops: CDR1 SGHRS, CDR2 YFSETQ. The CDR3 sequence is 14 residues long. V lost 0 bases, J lost 5 bases, and 12 bases lay in between. The CDR3 reads CASSLAYRADEQYF. Written as DNA, the CDR3 is TGCGCCAGCAGCTTGGCCTACAGGGCCGACGAGCAGTACTTC.

The rearrangement joins TRBV30 to TRBJ1-2, with TRBD1 matching 7 bases. The CDR3 has 12 residues. In germline, CDR1 is GTSNPN, CDR2 SVGIG (reference sequence). J gave up 7 bases and V 4 bases, and 6 bases lay outside the gene matches. The CDR3 DNA sequence: TGTGCCTGGACCCGGGACAGAAGTGGCTACACCTTC. It translates to CAWTRDRSGYTF.

V and J are TRBV13 and TRBJ1-2; D may be TRBD1 (5 bases). Germline-derived CDR1 and CDR2 are PRHDT and FYEKMQ (reference sequence). Trimming left V 2 bases short and J 3 bases short, with 16 bases between. The CDR3 spans 16 residues. CDR3 coding DNA: TGTGCCAGCAGCTTAAAGGGGTGGGAAAGGGACTATGGCTACACCTTC. This sequence encodes CASSLKGWERDYGYTF.

This clone has just one count. The rearrangement links TRBV7-2 to TRBJ1-1; D is ambiguous. The CDR3 contains 15 residues. Germline loops: CDR1 SGHTA, CDR2 FQGNSA. The V end was cut by 5 bases, the J end by 7 bases, with 20 bases between. The CDR3: CASSTTWVRSDEAFF. The CDR3 DNA sequence: TGTGCCAGCAGCACGACATGGGTAAGATCGGATGAAGCTTTCTTT.

The chain joins TRBV6-5 to TRBJ1-5; D unresolved. This CDR3 spans 12 amino acids. CDR1 MNHEY and CDR2 SVGAGI come from the germline V gene. Trimming cost V 5 bases and J 4 bases, with 6 bases left between them. DNA for the CDR3: TGTGCCAGCAGTCATCAGAATCAGCCCCAGCATTTT. Translated: CASSHQNQPQHF.

The CDR3 nucleotides are TGTGCCAGCAGCGTAGCCGGAGGGGGCCGTTCCTACGAGCAGTACTTC. Its protein is CASSVAGGGRSYEQYF. This chain connects TRBV9 to TRBJ2-7, with D perhaps matching TRBD1 (7 bases). With 0 bases removed from V and 1 base from J, the gap between germline ends came to 14 bases. This CDR3 region has 16 residues. The germline V gene encodes CDR1 SGDLS and CDR2 YYNGEE.